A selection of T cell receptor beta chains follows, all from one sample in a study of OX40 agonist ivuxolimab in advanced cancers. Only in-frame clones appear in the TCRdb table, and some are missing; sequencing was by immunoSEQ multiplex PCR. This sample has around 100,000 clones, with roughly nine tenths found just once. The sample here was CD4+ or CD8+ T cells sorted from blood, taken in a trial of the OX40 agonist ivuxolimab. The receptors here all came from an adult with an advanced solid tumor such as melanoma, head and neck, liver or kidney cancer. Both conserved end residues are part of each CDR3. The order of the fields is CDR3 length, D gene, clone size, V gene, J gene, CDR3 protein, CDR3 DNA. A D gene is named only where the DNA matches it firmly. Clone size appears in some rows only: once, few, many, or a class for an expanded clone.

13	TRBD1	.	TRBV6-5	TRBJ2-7	CASSWGTDYEQYF	TGTGCCAGCAGTTGGGGGACAGACTACGAGCAGTACTTC
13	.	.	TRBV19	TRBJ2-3	CASSSAGTDTQYF	TGTGCCAGTAGTTCGGCCGGCACAGATACGCAGTATTTT
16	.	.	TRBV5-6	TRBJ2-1	CASSLGIDGSYNEQFF	TGTGCCAGCAGCTTGGGAATAGACGGCTCCTACAATGAGCAGTTCTTC
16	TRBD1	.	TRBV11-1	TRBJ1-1	CASSLATGARNTEAFF	TGTGCCAGCAGCTTGGCGACAGGGGCCAGGAACACTGAAGCTTTCTTT
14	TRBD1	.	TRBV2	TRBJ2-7	CASRNRDRAREQYF	TGTGCCAGCAGAAACCGGGACAGGGCTCGCGAGCAGTACTTC
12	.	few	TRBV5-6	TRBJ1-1	CASSSSTIEAFF	TGTGCCAGCAGCTCATCGACGATTGAAGCTTTCTTT
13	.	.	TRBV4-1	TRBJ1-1	CASSQSGKTEAFF	TGCGCCAGCAGCCAATCCGGGAAGACTGAAGCTTTCTTT
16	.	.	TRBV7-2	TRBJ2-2	CASSLQGRMSTGELFF	TGTGCCAGCAGCTTACAAGGCCGAATGAGCACCGGGGAGCTGTTTTTT
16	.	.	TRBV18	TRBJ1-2	CASSYTLEQANYGYTF	TGTGCCAGCTCATATACCCTTGAGCAAGCTAACTATGGCTACACCTTC
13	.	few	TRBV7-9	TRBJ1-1	CASSLGGDTEAFF	TGTGCCAGCAGCTTAGGGGGGGACACTGAAGCTTTCTTT
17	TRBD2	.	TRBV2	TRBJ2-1	CASSEARLAGSYNEQFF	TGTGCCAGCAGTGAAGCGCGACTAGCGGGGTCCTACAATGAGCAGTTCTTC
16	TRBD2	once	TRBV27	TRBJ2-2	CASSFRLAGTVGELFF	TGTGCCAGCAGTTTCCGACTAGCGGGAACGGTCGGGGAGCTGTTTTTT
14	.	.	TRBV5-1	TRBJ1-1	CASSLYRADTEAFF	TGCGCCAGCAGCTTGTACAGGGCGGACACTGAAGCTTTCTTT
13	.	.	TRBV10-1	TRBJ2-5	CASSERIQETQYF	TGCGCCAGCAGTGAGAGGATTCAAGAGACCCAGTACTTC
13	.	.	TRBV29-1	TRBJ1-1	CSVLRVVNTEAFF	TGCAGCGTTCTCAGGGTCGTGAACACTGAAGCTTTCTTT
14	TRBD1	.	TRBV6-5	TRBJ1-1	CASSEGQGFTEAFF	TGTGCCAGCAGTGAGGGACAGGGGTTCACTGAAGCTTTCTTT
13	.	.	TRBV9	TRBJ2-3	CASSGGPTDTQYF	TGTGCCAGCAGCGGCGGACCAACAGATACGCAGTATTTT
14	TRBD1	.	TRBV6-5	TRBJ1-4	CASSPDRGREKLFF	TGTGCCAGCAGTCCGGACAGGGGGCGGGAAAAACTGTTTTTT
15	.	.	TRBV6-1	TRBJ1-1	CASSDRAQVNTEAFF	TGTGCCAGCAGTGATCGGGCGCAGGTGAACACTGAAGCTTTCTTT
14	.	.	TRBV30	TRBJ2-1	CASGRGATTMGQFF	TGTGCCTCCGGTCGGGGGGCGACAACAATGGGGCAGTTCTTC
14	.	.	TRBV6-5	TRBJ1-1	CASSFGQLNTEAFF	TGTGCCAGCAGTTTCGGACAGTTGAACACTGAAGCTTTCTTT
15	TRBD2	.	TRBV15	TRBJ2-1	CATSRGDGGADEQFF	TGTGCCACCAGCAGAGGGGACGGGGGGGCTGATGAGCAGTTCTTC
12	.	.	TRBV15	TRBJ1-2	CATSTPNYGYTF	TGTGCCACCAGCACACCTAACTATGGCTACACCTTC
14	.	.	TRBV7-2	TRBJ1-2	CASSLIGGEGGYTF	TGTGCCAGCAGCTTAATTGGAGGGGAAGGTGGCTACACCTTC
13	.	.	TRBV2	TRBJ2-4	CASTGLAKNIQYF	TGTGCCAGCACAGGACTAGCCAAAAACATTCAGTACTTC
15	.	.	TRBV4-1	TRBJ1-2	CASSRYWRGAVGYTF	TGCGCCAGCAGCCGTTATTGGAGGGGCGCGGTTGGCTACACCTTC